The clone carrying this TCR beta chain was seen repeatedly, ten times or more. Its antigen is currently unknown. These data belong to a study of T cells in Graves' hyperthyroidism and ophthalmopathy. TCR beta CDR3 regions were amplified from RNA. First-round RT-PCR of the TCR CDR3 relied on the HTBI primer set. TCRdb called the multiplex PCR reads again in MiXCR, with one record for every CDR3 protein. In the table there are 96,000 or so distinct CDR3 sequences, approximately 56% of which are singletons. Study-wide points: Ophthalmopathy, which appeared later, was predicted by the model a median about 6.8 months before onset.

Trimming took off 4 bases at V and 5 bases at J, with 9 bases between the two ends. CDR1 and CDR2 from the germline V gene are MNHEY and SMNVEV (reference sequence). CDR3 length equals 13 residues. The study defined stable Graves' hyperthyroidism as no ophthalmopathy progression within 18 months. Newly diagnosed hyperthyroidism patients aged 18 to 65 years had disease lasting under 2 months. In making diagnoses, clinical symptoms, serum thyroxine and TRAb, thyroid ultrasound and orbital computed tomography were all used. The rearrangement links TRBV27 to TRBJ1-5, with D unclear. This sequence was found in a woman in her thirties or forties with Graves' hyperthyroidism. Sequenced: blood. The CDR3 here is CASSYLGDQPQHF. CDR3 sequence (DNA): TGTGCCAGCAGTTACCTAGGAGATCAGCCCCAGCATTTT.